This TCR beta chain was sequenced in a study of blood T cell repertoires in COVID-19. At the level of the study: Specimens from acute and convalescent COVID-19 originated in the United States, Italy and Spain.

This clone was counted once. The J segment lost 5 bases and the V segment lost 4 bases, leaving 7 bases of the junction unmatched. Germline V lookup: CDR1 SGHNT, CDR2 YENEEA. The CDR3 has 14 residues. Per the study methods: Amplification from reference gene primers served as the basis for estimated nucleated cell counts. The assay was immunoSEQ multiplex PCR, and TCRdb's table has in-frame clones only and misses some. That table gives V, J and clone size, and the DNA gave D and trimming. The sample holds fewer than 250,000 clones, around 81% seen once. The participants were between about 18 and 90 years old and came from 24 US areas. Participants had their cohort set by participant-reported clinical history.

The J gene is TRBJ2-5, the V gene TRBV11-3; 7 bases align to TRBD1. Sequenced sample: PBMCs or T cells enriched from blood (not recorded which). This TCR was recovered from a woman aged 45-65 years with acute COVID-19. This CDR3 reads CASSSNRGSETQYF. The CDR3 bases are TGTGCCAGCAGCTCGAACAGGGGAAGTGAGACCCAGTACTTC.